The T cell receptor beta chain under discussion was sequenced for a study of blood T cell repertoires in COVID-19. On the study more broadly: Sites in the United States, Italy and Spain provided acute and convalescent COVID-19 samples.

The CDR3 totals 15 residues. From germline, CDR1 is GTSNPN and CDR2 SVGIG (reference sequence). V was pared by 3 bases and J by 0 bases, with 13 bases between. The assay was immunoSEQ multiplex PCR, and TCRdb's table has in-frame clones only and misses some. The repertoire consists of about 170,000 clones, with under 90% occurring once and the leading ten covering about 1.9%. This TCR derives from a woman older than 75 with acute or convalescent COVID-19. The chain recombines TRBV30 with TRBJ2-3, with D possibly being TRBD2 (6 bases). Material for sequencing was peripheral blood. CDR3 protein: CAWSLKSGSTDTQYF. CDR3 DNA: TGTGCCTGGAGCTTAAAGAGCGGGAGCACAGATACGCAGTATTTT.